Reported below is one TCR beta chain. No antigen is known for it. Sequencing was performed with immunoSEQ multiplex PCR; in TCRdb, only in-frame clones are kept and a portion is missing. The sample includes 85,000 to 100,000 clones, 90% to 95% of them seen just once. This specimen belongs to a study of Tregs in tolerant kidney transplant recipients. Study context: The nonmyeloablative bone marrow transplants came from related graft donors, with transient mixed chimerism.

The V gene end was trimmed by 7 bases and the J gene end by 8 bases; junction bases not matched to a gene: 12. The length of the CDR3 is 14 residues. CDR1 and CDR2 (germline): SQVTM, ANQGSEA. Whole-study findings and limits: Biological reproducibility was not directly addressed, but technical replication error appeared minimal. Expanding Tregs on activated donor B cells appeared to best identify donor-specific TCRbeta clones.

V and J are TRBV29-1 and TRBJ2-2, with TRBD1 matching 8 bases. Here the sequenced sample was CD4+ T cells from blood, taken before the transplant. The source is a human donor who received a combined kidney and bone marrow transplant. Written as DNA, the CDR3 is TGCAGCGCAGTGACAGGGGATAATGTTGGGGAGCTGTTTTTT. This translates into CSAVTGDNVGELFF.